Listed below are T cell receptor beta chains from one sample, sequenced in a study of regulatory dendritic cells for organ transplantation. TCRdb's copy holds only in-frame clones and misses some; the assay was immunoSEQ multiplex PCR. The sample has under 40,000 clones, about 89% seen once. The sequencing input was naive CD8+ T cells from blood. The receptors come from a human donor in good health. CDR3s leave out the opening cysteine and the closing phenylalanine or tryptophan. Clone size, where shown, is once, few, many, or a class for clones that have expanded.

CDR3	V	J	size
ASSLGGRGVNQPQH	TRBV7-9	TRBJ1-5	NA
ASSKFAGINSPLH	TRBV21-1	TRBJ1-6	NA
ASSWGSGAEAF	TRBV5-6	TRBJ1-1	NA
ASSEGVQGAGGYT	TRBV6-1	TRBJ1-2	once
ASSQDLVGGPGNEQF	TRBV4-3	TRBJ2-1	NA
ASSQDGSADTQY	TRBV4-1	TRBJ2-3	NA
ASSPLDRAGGYT	TRBV6-6	TRBJ1-2	few
ASSSRGTYEQY	TRBV13	TRBJ2-7	NA
ASSFDGAYGYT	TRBV27	TRBJ1-2	NA
ASSYAALGAF	TRBV6-6	TRBJ1-1	NA
ASTQTGRQSLADTQY	TRBV28	TRBJ2-3	NA
ASSSTGTSYNEQF	TRBV7-3	TRBJ2-1	NA
ASGGAPDTQY	TRBV11-2	TRBJ2-3	once
ASQGLMNTEAF	TRBV19	TRBJ1-1	once
ASSRLNRSGYT	TRBV11-2	TRBJ1-2	few
ASSHKEGGLGETQY	TRBV4-3	TRBJ2-5	NA
ATSGTKGDNEQF	TRBV5-4	TRBJ2-1	NA
ASSSPTGENTEAF	TRBV7-3	TRBJ1-1	NA
ASSPRGSGVQDTQY	TRBV13	TRBJ2-3	NA
AISESYDPTEAF	TRBV10-3	TRBJ1-1	NA
ASSSQRLDRGANIQY	TRBV13	TRBJ2-4	once
ASSLSSGGSGYEQY	TRBV28	TRBJ2-7	NA
ASSFPGGDTEAF	TRBV5-5	TRBJ1-1	NA
ASSYPGALNEQF	TRBV7-9	TRBJ2-1	NA
ASSESLREGLTDTQY	TRBV10-2	TRBJ2-3	NA
ASSKTRGGHEQY	TRBV6-5	NA	NA
AITNRVSGNTIY	TRBV2	TRBJ1-3	NA
ASSLALSFLYNEQF	TRBV28	TRBJ2-1	NA
ASSLSAHGGYGYT	TRBV27	TRBJ1-2	NA
SVEISRTEAF	TRBV29-1	TRBJ1-1	NA
ASGYSSYNEQF	TRBV6-5	TRBJ2-1	NA
ASSLEAGNLYEQY	TRBV5-5	TRBJ2-7	NA
ASSPDTYEQY	TRBV7-8	TRBJ2-7	NA
ASSGPSNEKLF	TRBV5-8	TRBJ1-4	NA
ASSILAGAPENIQY	TRBV5-6	TRBJ2-4	NA
ASSPRTGPLLYEQY	TRBV5-1	TRBJ2-7	NA
ASSTSDRGGNQPQH	TRBV13	TRBJ1-5	NA
ASSAGNTGELF	TRBV7-8	TRBJ2-2	NA
ATSRVAGGPGEQY	TRBV15	TRBJ2-7	NA
ASRVGGSNQPQH	TRBV27	TRBJ1-5	NA
ASSLNPGVNTEAF	TRBV7-3	TRBJ1-1	NA
ASSSPGGAFTDTQY	TRBV5-6	TRBJ2-3	NA
ASSLINIMNTEAF	TRBV28	TRBJ1-1	NA
ASSLAPADEQF	TRBV5-6	TRBJ2-1	NA
ASSPSTGGVHEQY	TRBV4-3	TRBJ2-7	once
ASSFGRIEETGSNTEAF	TRBV27	TRBJ1-1	NA